This T cell receptor (beta chain) came from a study of PD-1 blockade in classical Hodgkin lymphoma. General study points: The repertoire differences lack a defined cause, possibly disease activity or prior therapy. Newly diagnosed patients had baseline TCR diversity that was reportedly lower than that of healthy donors. Newly diagnosed patients had diversity similar to the baseline diversity of complete responders.

Germline CDR1 reads SGHTA; CDR2 reads FQGNSA. The CDR3 consists of 12 residues. The V gene lost 3 bases and the J gene lost 5 bases, with 8 bases spanning the gap. The count of this clone is one. Antigen unknown. The assay was immunoSEQ multiplex PCR, and TCRdb's table has in-frame clones only and misses some. There are approximately 51,000 clones in the sample; just under 75% occur only once, and approximately 16% lies in the top ten. All the patients suffered relapse after autologous stem cell transplantation, and brentuximab vedotin exposure differed. The sample here was peripheral blood mononuclear cells (PBMCs), taken before the second cycle of nivolumab. This chain connects TRBV7-2 to TRBJ2-7, with D hard to call. The source of this sequence is a human donor with classical Hodgkin lymphoma. CDR3 protein: CASSFAGHEQYF. The CDR3 bases are TGTGCCAGCAGCTTTGCAGGCCACGAGCAGTACTTC. Complete variable domain (other parts from reference TRBV7-2 and TRBJ2-7): GAGVSQSPSNKVTEKGKDVELRCDPISGHTALYWYRQSLGQGLEFLIYFQGNSAPDKSGLPSDRFSAERTGGSVSTLTIQRTQQEDSAVYLCASSFAGHEQYFGPGTRLTVT.